These 4 T cell receptor beta chains were all obtained from the same sample, sequenced in a study of CD8+ T cells in alopecia areata. After isolation, RNA underwent reverse transcription to generate cDNA as the sequencing template. This table comes from immunoSEQ multiplex PCR, and its TCRdb copy is limited to in-frame clones, with some not included. The sample records about 220,000 clones, about three fifths being singletons. Treatment noted: oral pan-JAK inhibitor, 5-10 mg twice daily. This sample comprised CD4+ T cells sorted from blood, obtained at week 4, from a patient treated with tofacitinib. These receptors all come from a human donor with alopecia areata.

The gene calls are TRBV2 and TRBJ1-2; 8 nucleotides line up with TRBD1. CDR3 length: 14 amino acids. Losses at the gene ends were 6 bases for V and 3 bases for J; bases not matched to a gene: 6. CDR1 is SNHLY, CDR2 FYNNEI, per germline. CDR3 nucleotides: TGTGCCAGCAGCGGACAGGGAGGCGACTATGGCTACACCTTC. Its protein is CASSGQGGDYGYTF.

The rearrangement links TRBV5-1 to TRBJ1-1; D might be TRBD1 (6 bases). Deletions cut 4 bases from V and 1 base from J, with 8 bases between. The CDR3 length is 13 residues. Per germline, CDR1 SGHRS and CDR2 YFSETQ. Written as DNA, the CDR3 is TGCGCCAGCAGCCAAGGGGGGAACACTGAAGCTTTCTTT. Protein sequence: CASSQGGNTEAFF.

This clone has just a few counts. The chain recombines TRBV29-1 with TRBJ2-1, with D possibly being TRBD1 (6 bases). V dropped 5 bases and J dropped 8 bases, with 16 bases sitting between them. The CDR3 loop spans 13 amino acids. The germline gives CDR1 SQVTM, CDR2 ANQGSEA. CDR3 amino acids: CSVTGQLIDEQFF. The CDR3 DNA sequence: TGCAGCGTTACCGGACAGTTGATCGATGAGCAGTTCTTC.

The rearrangement links TRBV30 to TRBJ2-7; 7 bases map to TRBD2. Unmatched junction bases numbered 3, after V lost 7 bases and J lost 0 bases. This CDR3 is 12 amino acids long. Germline values: CDR1 GTSNPN, CDR2 SVGIG (reference sequence). Here the CDR3 reads CAFRDYSYEQYF. In DNA form, the CDR3 reads TGTGCCTTCCGGGACTACTCCTACGAGCAGTACTTC.